Following are 20 T cell receptor beta chains from one sample sequenced in a study of CD8+ T cells in alopecia areata. Reverse transcription of extracted RNA yielded cDNA, which provided the sequencing template. This table comes from immunoSEQ multiplex PCR, and its TCRdb copy is limited to in-frame clones, with some not included. This sample has fewer than 250,000 clones; roughly 60% occur once, and the top ten carry approximately 1%. Regarding treatment: oral pan-JAK inhibitor, 5-10 mg twice daily. The input for sequencing was CD4+ T cells sorted from blood, taken at week 24, from a patient treated with tofacitinib. Receptors were obtained from a human donor with alopecia areata.

This clone was detected a few times. The chain joins TRBV6-1 to TRBJ1-2; D call uncertain. The germline V gene encodes CDR1 MNHNS and CDR2 SASEGT. V was clipped by 6 bases and J by 6 bases, with 14 bases between them. The length of the CDR3 is 13 residues. The CDR3 sequence: CASRDPWGDGYTF. The CDR3 region has the DNA TGTGCCAGCAGGGACCCCTGGGGTGATGGCTACACCTTC.

This clone was observed a few times. This chain connects TRBV5-1 to TRBJ2-5; 12 nucleotides match TRBD1. The trim removed 4 bases at V and 4 bases at J, leaving 8 bases unmatched. The CDR3 has 16 amino acids. Germline CDR1 SGHRS, CDR2 YFSETQ. CDR3 loop: CASSTNTGQGAETQYF. In nucleotides, the CDR3 is TGCGCCAGCAGCACAAATACGGGACAGGGGGCAGAGACCCAGTACTTC.

This sequence joins TRBV29-1 and TRBJ1-1; D unresolved. Trimming removed 4 bases at V and 6 bases at J, with 9 bases between. The CDR3 length is 11 residues. Germline assignment: CDR1 SQVTM and CDR2 ANQGSEA. CDR3 sequence: CSVAEGPEAFF. In DNA, the CDR3 is TGCAGCGTTGCCGAAGGCCCTGAAGCTTTCTTT.

This clone was counted a few times. The same CDR3 arises from other DNA sequences in this sample as well. The chain recombines TRBV29-1 with TRBJ1-1, with D unclear. Trimming stripped 4 bases from V and 2 bases from J, with 8 bases between. Germline V lookup: CDR1 SQVTM, CDR2 ANQGSEA. The CDR3 is 12 amino acids. CDR3 in DNA: TGCAGCGTTGGACGGGGTAACACTGAAGCTTTCTTT. Its translation is CSVGRGNTEAFF. Full variable domain (rest looked up from reference TRBV29-1 and TRBJ1-1): SAVISQKPSRDICQRGTSLTIQCQVDSQVTMMFWYRQQPGQSLTLIATANQGSEATYESGFVIDKFPISRPNLTFSTLTVSNMSPEDSSIYLCSVGRGNTEAFFGQGTRLTVV.

In this sample, this clone turned up a few times. The CDR3 sequence is CASSFQYSNQPQHF. The CDR3 region has the DNA TGTGCCAGCAGCTTCCAGTATAGCAATCAGCCCCAGCATTTT. V is TRBV7-2 and J is TRBJ1-5; D not resolved. Deletions cut 3 bases from V and 0 bases from J, with 6 bases between. CDR1 and CDR2 (germline): SGHTA, FQGNSA. This CDR3 region has 14 residues.

This clone was observed many times. The chain links TRBV28 to TRBJ2-7; TRBD2 matches at 7 bases. Trimming cost V 2 bases and J 12 bases; bases outside gene matches: 10. CDR1 and CDR2 from the germline V gene are MDHEN and SYDVKM. This CDR3 region has 13 residues. The CDR3 bases are TGTGCCAGCAGTTTAGGACTAGTAGGCAGCGTGTACTTC. Protein product: CASSLGLVGSVYF. Together with reference TRBV28 and TRBJ2-7, the CDR3 gives the full variable domain: DVKVTQSSRYLVKRTGEKVFLECVQDMDHENMFWYRQDPGLGLRLIYFSYDVKMKEKGDIPEGYSVSREKKERFSLILESASTNQTSMYLCASSLGLVGSVYFGPGTRLTVT.

This clone was seen only a few times. This chain connects TRBV6-5 to TRBJ2-5, with 8 bases that match TRBD2. The CDR3 runs 16 residues. From germline, CDR1 is MNHEY and CDR2 SVGAGI. V dropped 6 bases and J dropped 3; count of bases not matched to a gene: 12. The CDR3: CASSYGRGGREETQYF. The CDR3 bases are TGTGCCAGCAGCTACGGGCGCGGGGGGCGCGAAGAGACCCAGTACTTC.

The chain couples TRBV7-2 to TRBJ2-7; perhaps TRBD1 as D (6 bases). The germline V gene has CDR1 SGHTA and CDR2 FQGNSA. V shed 9 bases and J shed 5 bases, with 14 bases lying between them. This CDR3 is built from 12 residues. CDR3 nucleotide sequence: TGTGCCAGTCGTCGGGCAGGGGACGAGCAGTACTTC. It encodes CASRRAGDEQYF.

This clone was seen more than once but under ten times. The V call is TRBV15, the J call TRBJ1-2; the D is unclear. The germline CDR1 and CDR2 sequences are LNHNV and YYDKDF (reference sequence). The germline V and J ends were trimmed by 1 base and 2 bases, with 8 bases remaining between them. The CDR3 is made up of 14 amino acids. This CDR3 is CATSRVRENYGYTF. DNA of the CDR3: TGTGCCACCAGCAGAGTCCGGGAGAACTATGGCTACACCTTC.

This clone was recorded a few times. The junction does not match germline at one end; this may be a read error. This rearrangement joins TRBV29-1 to TRBJ1-1, with 8 nucleotides matching TRBD1. CDR1 and CDR2 (germline): SQVTM, ANQGSEA. The CDR3 sequence is 9 residues long. Here the CDR3 DNA reads TGCAGCGTTGATGTGACAGGGGTATTT. Its protein is CSVDVTGVF. The complete variable domain, with remaining parts taken from reference TRBV29-1 and TRBJ1-1, reads SAVISQKPSRDICQRGTSLTIQCQVDSQVTMMFWYRQQPGQSLTLIATANQGSEATYESGFVIDKFPISRPNLTFSTLTVSNMSPEDSSIYLCSVDVTGVFGQGTRLTVV.

A few counts support this clone. The chain carries TRBV29-1 and TRBJ2-1; D may correspond to TRBD1 or TRBD2 (6 bases each). This CDR3 is 11 amino acids long. Germline lookup yields CDR1 SQVTM and CDR2 ANQGSEA. Between the trimmed V and J ends, which lost 8 bases and 6 bases, there was a span of 11 bases. CDR3 coding DNA: TGCAGCATTAGGGGGGTCAATGAGCAGTTCTTC. Protein product: CSIRGVNEQFF.

This sequence joins TRBV6-5 and TRBJ1-6; D unresolved. CDR1 and CDR2 from the germline V gene are MNHEY and SVGAGI. Deletions cut 3 bases from V and 7 bases from J, with 10 bases between. CDR3 length: 14 amino acids. In DNA form, the CDR3 reads TGTGCCAGCAGTTATCGCCAGCAGAATTCACCCCTCCACTTT. This sequence encodes CASSYRQQNSPLHF.

The chain carries TRBV9 and TRBJ2-6; D not resolved. The V and J ends lost 1 base and 4 bases respectively, with 6 bases between them. The CDR3 sequence is 14 residues long. The germline gives CDR1 SGDLS, CDR2 YYNGEE. CDR3 in DNA: TGTGCCAGCAGCGTACGGGTCGGGGCCAACGTCCTGACTTTC. The encoded protein is CASSVRVGANVLTF.

The CDR3 coding sequence is TGTGCCACCAGCATGGACTACCTCACAGATACGCAGTATTTT. It yields the protein CATSMDYLTDTQYF. This chain joins TRBV15 and TRBJ2-3; D may be TRBD2 (6 bases). The CDR3 sequence is 14 residues long. V shed 4 bases and J shed 2 bases, with 10 bases lying between them. CDR1 is LNHNV, CDR2 YYDKDF, per germline (reference sequence).

The J gene is TRBJ2-3, the V gene TRBV10-2; a weak D match, TRBD2 (5 bases). The CDR3 is 13 residues long. The germline V gene encodes CDR1 WSHSY and CDR2 SAAADI. With 0 bases removed from V and 9 bases from J, the gap between germline ends came to 10 bases. CDR3 loop: CASSESQRETQYF. CDR3 nucleotide sequence: TGCGCCAGCAGTGAGTCTCAGAGGGAAACGCAGTATTTT.

This CDR3 reads CASSLTIGPQHF. Here the CDR3 DNA reads TGTGCCAGCAGCTTGACCATTGGGCCCCAGCATTTT. The V call is TRBV7-8, the J call TRBJ1-5, with D hard to call. Trimming cost V 3 bases and J 9 bases, with 9 bases left between them. CDR3 length: 12 residues. The germline V gene encodes CDR1 SGHVS and CDR2 FQNEAQ.

The chain carries TRBV19 and TRBJ2-2; unclear D gene. This CDR3 comprises 14 residues. Germline loops: CDR1 LNHDA, CDR2 SQIVND (reference sequence). The V gene lost 2 bases and the J gene lost 4 bases, with 8 bases spanning the gap. The CDR3 here is CASSIKAFTGELFF. Here the CDR3 DNA reads TGTGCCAGTAGTATAAAAGCGTTCACCGGGGAGCTGTTTTTT.

The V and J genes are TRBV6-1 and TRBJ1-5; D is possibly TRBD1 (6 bases). The ends were cut back, 6 bases at V and 3 bases at J, with 12 bases in the middle. This CDR3 is 14 amino acids long. Germline CDR1 reads MNHNS; CDR2 reads SASEGT. The CDR3 spells CASREAGANQPQHF. CDR3 DNA: TGTGCCAGCAGGGAGGCAGGGGCCAATCAGCCCCAGCATTTT.

The CDR3 DNA reads TGTGCCAGCAGCGTGATAGCGGGGGGCCTCCGAGATACGCAGTATTTT. It encodes CASSVIAGGLRDTQYF. This chain connects TRBV9 to TRBJ2-3; TRBD2 matches 10 bases. V shed 2 bases and J 5 bases; nucleotides not matched to a gene: 8. The CDR3 consists of 16 residues. The germline V gene has CDR1 SGDLS and CDR2 YYNGEE.

This rearrangement joins TRBV25-1 to TRBJ2-7; TRBD1 matches at 8 bases. The CDR3 contains 15 residues. Trimming removed 5 bases from V and 6 bases from J; junction bases left unmatched: 12. CDR1 and CDR2 (germline): MGHDK, SYGVNS. CDR3 protein: CASSPTLDRGPEQYF. DNA of the CDR3: TGTGCCAGCAGTCCTACCCTAGACAGGGGCCCCGAGCAGTACTTC.